What follows are 15 T cell receptor beta chains derived from one specimen sequenced in a study of cytomegalovirus exposure and HLA in healthy donors. Amplification used 60 Vbeta primers and 13 Jbeta primers. Clones were sequenced by immunoSEQ multiplex PCR, and TCRdb holds only the in-frame ones, with some missing. Here the sample spans some 150,000 clones, more than 75% being singletons. Sequencing was carried out using PBMCs. The receptors originated from a male donor in good health and CMV-seronegative.

In this sample, this clone turned up a few times. The chain combines TRBV19 with TRBJ1-1; D may be TRBD1 (6 bases). V shed 6 bases and J shed 1 base, with 9 bases lying between them. Looked up from germline, CDR1 is LNHDA and CDR2 is SQIVND (reference sequence). The CDR3 is made up of 13 amino acids. The CDR3 region is CASSLRGNTEAFF. The CDR3 DNA follows: TGTGCCAGTAGCCTCAGGGGGAACACTGAAGCTTTCTTT.

This chain connects TRBV7-8 to TRBJ2-3; possible D gene TRBD2, 6 bases. Trimming left V 3 bases short and J 0 bases short, with 19 bases between. Germline V gene sequence: CDR1 SGHVS, CDR2 FQNEAQ. The CDR3 spans 18 residues. CDR3 sequence (DNA): TGTGCCAGCAGCTTCCCCGGGCGGGGCGGGAAGAGCACAGATACGCAGTATTTT. Protein product: CASSFPGRGGKSTDTQYF.

The chain combines TRBV18 with TRBJ1-2; D is perhaps TRBD1 (5 bases). This CDR3 comprises 14 residues. Germline-derived CDR1 and CDR2 are KGHSH and LQKENI. V was trimmed by 2 bases and J by 0 bases, leaving 7 bases between them. The CDR3 loop reads CASSPSTANYGYTF. The CDR3 region has the DNA TGTGCCAGCTCACCATCGACAGCTAACTATGGCTACACCTTC. The whole variable domain, remainder taken from reference TRBV18 and TRBJ1-2, is NAGVMQNPRHLVRRRGQEARLRCSPMKGHSHVYWYRQLPEEGLKFMVYLQKENIIDESGMPKERFSAEFPKEGPSILRIQQVVRGDSAAYFCASSPSTANYGYTFGSGTRLTVV.

The chain combines TRBV15 with TRBJ1-1, with a weak D call TRBD1 (5 bases). The V gene's germline CDR1 is LNHNV and CDR2 YYDKDF (reference sequence). This CDR3 is built from 14 residues. V was cut by 9 bases and J by 1 base, with 15 bases left in between. The CDR3 is CATQRPTGNTEAFF. CDR3 bases: TGTGCCACTCAAAGGCCTACAGGGAACACTGAAGCTTTCTTT. Looking up the rest from reference TRBV15 and TRBJ1-1 gives the full variable domain: DAMVIQNPRYQVTQFGKPVTLSCSQTLNHNVMYWYQQKSSQAPKLLFHYYDKDFNNEADTPDNFQSRRPNTSFCFLDIRSPGLGDTAMYLCATQRPTGNTEAFFGQGTRLTVV.

The chain couples TRBV19 to TRBJ2-5, with TRBD1 matching over 8 bases. The J call may be mistaken, given a closer DNA end match to TRBJ2-7. The germline V gene has CDR1 LNHDA and CDR2 SQIVND (reference sequence). There are 14 residues in the CDR3. The DNA for the CDR3 is TGTGCCAGCAGGGCCGGGACAGGCGGCTACGAGCAGTACTTC. Amino acid sequence: CASRAGTGGYEQYF.

This chain connects TRBV6-1 to TRBJ1-3; maybe TRBD1 (5 bases). The germline V gene has CDR1 MNHNS and CDR2 SASEGT. The CDR3 totals 16 residues. With 4 bases removed from V and 2 bases from J, the gap between germline ends came to 15 bases. CDR3: CASSASRGTAGNTIYF. CDR3 nucleotide sequence: TGTGCCAGCAGTGCCTCTAGGGGTACGGCTGGAAACACCATATATTTT.

This clone showed up just once. The chain carries TRBV9 and TRBJ1-4; D unresolved. Germline-derived CDR1 and CDR2 are SGDLS and YYNGEE. The ends were cut back, 0 bases at V and 0 bases at J, with 6 bases in the middle. The CDR3 spans 15 residues. CDR3 nucleotide sequence: TGTGCCAGCAGCGTAGGAGGGTCAACTAATGAAAAACTGTTTTTT. Protein product: CASSVGGSTNEKLFF.

This clone was recorded once. The chain carries TRBV5-4 and TRBJ2-3, with 7 bases that match TRBD1. Germline CDR1 is SGHNT and CDR2 is YYREEE (reference sequence). This CDR3 has 15 amino acids. The V segment lost 4 bases and the J segment 3 bases; nucleotides outside the gene matches: 8. The CDR3 DNA reads TGTGCCAGCAGCCGTCCCGGGACAGTTACAGATACGCAGTATTTT. This sequence encodes CASSRPGTVTDTQYF.

The chain carries TRBV30 and TRBJ2-7, with 10 bases that match TRBD2. The CDR3 sequence is 14 residues long. V lost 3 bases to trimming and J lost 4 bases; unmatched junction nucleotides: 6. Germline V gene sequence: CDR1 GTSNPN, CDR2 SVGIG (reference sequence). As DNA, the CDR3 is TGTGCCTGGAGATATAGCGGGGGGCTTTACGAGCAGTACTTC. As protein: CAWRYSGGLYEQYF.

The V gene is TRBV7-8, the J gene TRBJ2-1; unclear D gene. The V end was cut by 3 bases, the J end by 4 bases, with 13 bases between. The CDR3 is 15 amino acids. Per germline, CDR1 SGHVS and CDR2 FQNEAQ. CDR3 sequence: CASSLPEARYNEQFF. For the CDR3, the DNA is TGTGCCAGCAGCTTGCCTGAGGCCCGGTACAATGAGCAGTTCTTC.

This chain joins TRBV6-5 and TRBJ2-1, with D maybe TRBD1 (7 bases). Trimming removed 6 bases at V and 8 bases at J, with 14 bases between. Germline V lookup: CDR1 MNHEY, CDR2 SVGAGI. This CDR3 spans 13 amino acids. CDR3 amino acids: CASRVGGGDEQFF. CDR3 nucleotide sequence: TGTGCCAGCAGAGTCGGAGGGGGCGATGAGCAGTTCTTC.

The chain uses TRBV18 and TRBJ2-7; 9 nucleotides match TRBD2. The V and J ends lost 3 bases and 3 bases, in that order; junction bases with no gene match: 6. Germline V gene data show CDR1 as KGHSH and CDR2 as LQKENI. There are 15 residues in the CDR3. The CDR3 protein is CASSPPGLAVYEQYF. CDR3 bases: TGTGCCAGCTCACCCCCGGGACTAGCCGTCTACGAGCAGTACTTC.

The chain joins TRBV4-1 to TRBJ2-2; 7 nucleotides match TRBD1. J lost 2 bases, V lost 4 bases, and 10 bases had no gene match. Germline values: CDR1 MGHRA, CDR2 YSYEKL. This CDR3 is built from 17 residues. CDR3 residues: CASSRSPGTVNTGELFF. Here the CDR3 DNA reads TGCGCCAGCAGCCGCTCCCCCGGGACAGTAAACACCGGGGAGCTGTTTTTT.

The rearrangement links TRBV30 to TRBJ1-1, with D hard to call. The CDR3 extends over 13 amino acids. Germline V gene lookup returns CDR1 GTSNPN and CDR2 SVGIG (reference sequence). V lost 3 bases and J lost 5, with 13 bases in between. This CDR3 is CAWRMSGGTEAFF. In DNA form, the CDR3 reads TGTGCCTGGAGGATGAGTGGAGGGACTGAAGCTTTCTTT.

The chain joins TRBV10-2 to TRBJ1-2; the D is unclear. Trimming stripped 8 bases from V and 4 bases from J, with 20 bases between. Germline CDR1 and CDR2: WSHSY and SAAADI. The CDR3 length is 15 residues. Here the CDR3 reads CASGTVTRRPYGYTF. In nucleotides, the CDR3 is TGCGCCAGCGGTACCGTGACAAGGAGGCCCTATGGCTACACCTTC.